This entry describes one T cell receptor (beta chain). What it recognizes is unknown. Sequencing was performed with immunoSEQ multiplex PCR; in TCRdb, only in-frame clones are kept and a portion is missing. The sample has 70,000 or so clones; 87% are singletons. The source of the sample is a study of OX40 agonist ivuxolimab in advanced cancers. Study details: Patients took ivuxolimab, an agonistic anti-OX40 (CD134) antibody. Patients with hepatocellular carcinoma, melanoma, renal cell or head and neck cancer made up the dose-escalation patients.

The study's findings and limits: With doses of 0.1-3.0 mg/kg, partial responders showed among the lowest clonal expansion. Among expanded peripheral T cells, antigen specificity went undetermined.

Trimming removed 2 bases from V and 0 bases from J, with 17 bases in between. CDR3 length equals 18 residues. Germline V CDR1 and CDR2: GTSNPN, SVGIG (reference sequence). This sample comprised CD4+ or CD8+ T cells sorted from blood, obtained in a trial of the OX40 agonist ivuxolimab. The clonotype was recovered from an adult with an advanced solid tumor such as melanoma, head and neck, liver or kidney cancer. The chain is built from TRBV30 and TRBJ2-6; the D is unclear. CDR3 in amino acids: CAWSFTWWWSSGANVLTF. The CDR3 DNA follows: TGTGCCTGGAGTTTTACTTGGTGGTGGTCCTCTGGGGCCAACGTCCTGACTTTC. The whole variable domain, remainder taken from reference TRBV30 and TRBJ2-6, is SQTIHQWPATLVQPVGSPLSLECTVEGTSNPNLYWYRQAAGRGLQLLFYSVGIGQISSEVPQNLSASRPQDRQFILSSKKLLLSDSGFYLCAWSFTWWWSSGANVLTFGAGSRLTVL.